These 2 T cell receptor beta chains came from one sample sequenced in a study of response to subunit inactivated influenza vaccine. TCRdb independently ran MiXCR on the RT-PCR reads; one entry per CDR3 protein. This table has about 570,000 distinct CDR3 sequences, 12% appearing once. The sample was PBMCs from blood, taken on the day of vaccination. The receptors shown here come from a man in his fifties or sixties who received an inactivated influenza vaccine.

This clonotype was seen ten or more times. This rearrangement joins TRBV29-1 to TRBJ2-3, with 7 bases identical to TRBD1. Germline CDR1 reads SQVTM; CDR2 reads ANQGSEA. The CDR3 extends over 16 amino acids. After removal of 0 bases from V and 2 bases from J, the junction contained 8 bases not matched to a gene. In DNA, the CDR3 is TGCAGCGTTGAAGACCTGGCCAGGGGGATCACAGATACGCAGTATTTT. It specifies CSVEDLARGITDTQYF.

V gene TRBV4-3 combines with J gene TRBJ2-2; D is ambiguous. CDR1 is LGHNA and CDR2 is YSLEER in the germline V gene. V lost 3 bases and J lost 6, with 14 bases in between. The CDR3 is made up of 15 amino acids. Here the CDR3 reads CASSQRVTGSGELFF. The CDR3, as DNA: TGCGCCAGCAGCCAGAGAGTTACCGGCTCCGGGGAGCTGTTTTTT.